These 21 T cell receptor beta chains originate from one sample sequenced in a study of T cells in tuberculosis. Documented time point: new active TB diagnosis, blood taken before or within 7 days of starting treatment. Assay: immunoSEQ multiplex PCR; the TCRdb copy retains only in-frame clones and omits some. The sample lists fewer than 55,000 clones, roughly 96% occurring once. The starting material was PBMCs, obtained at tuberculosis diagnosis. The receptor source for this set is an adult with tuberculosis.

CDR3 coding DNA: TGTGCCTGGAGTGTACGGGCGGGGTCTACGCAGTATTTT. Residues: CAWSVRAGSTQYF. The J gene is TRBJ2-3, the V gene TRBV30; a possible D gene is TRBD2 (6 bases). The CDR3 consists of 13 residues. V lost 0 bases and J lost 8, with 12 bases in between. The germline V gene encodes CDR1 GTSNPN and CDR2 SVGIG (reference sequence).

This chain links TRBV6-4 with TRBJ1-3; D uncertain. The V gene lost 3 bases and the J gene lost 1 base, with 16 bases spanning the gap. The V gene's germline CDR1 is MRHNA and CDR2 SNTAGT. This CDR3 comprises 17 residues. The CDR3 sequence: CASSESGPPLSGNTIYF. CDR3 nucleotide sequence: TGTGCCAGCAGTGAATCAGGTCCGCCGCTATCTGGAAACACCATATATTTT.

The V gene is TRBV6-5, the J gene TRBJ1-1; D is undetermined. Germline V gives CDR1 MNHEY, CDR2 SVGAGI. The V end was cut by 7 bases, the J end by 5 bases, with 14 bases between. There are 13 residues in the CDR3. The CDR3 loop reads CASTPRSETEAFF. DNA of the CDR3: TGTGCCAGCACCCCGAGGAGTGAAACTGAAGCTTTCTTT.

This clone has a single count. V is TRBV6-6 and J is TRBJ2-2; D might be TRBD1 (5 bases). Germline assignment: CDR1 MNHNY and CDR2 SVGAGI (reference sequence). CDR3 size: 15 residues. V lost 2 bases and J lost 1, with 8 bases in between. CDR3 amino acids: CASSYQGWNTGELFF. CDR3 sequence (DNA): TGTGCCAGCAGTTACCAGGGTTGGAACACCGGGGAGCTGTTTTTT.

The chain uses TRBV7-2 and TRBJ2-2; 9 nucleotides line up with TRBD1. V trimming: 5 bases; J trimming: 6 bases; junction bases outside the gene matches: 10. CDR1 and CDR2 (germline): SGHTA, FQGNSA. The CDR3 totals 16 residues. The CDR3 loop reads CASSNDRGRYPGELFF. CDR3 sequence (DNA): TGTGCCAGCAGCAACGACAGGGGGAGGTATCCCGGGGAGCTGTTTTTT.

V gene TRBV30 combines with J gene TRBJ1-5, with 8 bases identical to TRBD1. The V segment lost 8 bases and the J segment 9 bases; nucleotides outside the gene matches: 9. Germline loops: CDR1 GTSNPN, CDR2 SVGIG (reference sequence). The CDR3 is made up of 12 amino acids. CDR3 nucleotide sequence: TGTGCCGGTTCGGACAGGGCCGGGCCCCAGCATTTT. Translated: CAGSDRAGPQHF.

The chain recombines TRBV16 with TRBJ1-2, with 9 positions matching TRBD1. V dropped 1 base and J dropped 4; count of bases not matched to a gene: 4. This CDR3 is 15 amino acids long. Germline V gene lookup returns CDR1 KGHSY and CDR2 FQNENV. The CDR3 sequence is CASSQLGQGPYGYTF. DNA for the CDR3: TGTGCCAGCAGCCAATTGGGACAGGGCCCCTATGGCTACACCTTC.

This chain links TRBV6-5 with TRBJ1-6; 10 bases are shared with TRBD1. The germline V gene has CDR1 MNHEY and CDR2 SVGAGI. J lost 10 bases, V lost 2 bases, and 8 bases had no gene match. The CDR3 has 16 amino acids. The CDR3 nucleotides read TGTGCCAGCAGTTACAGGGGGACAGGGGTTAGATCACCCCTCCACTTT. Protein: CASSYRGTGVRSPLHF.

In nucleotides, the CDR3 is TGCGCCAGCAGCTTGGGCGGCGGGAGGATTTACAATGAGCAGTTCTTC. Protein sequence: CASSLGGGRIYNEQFF. V is TRBV5-1 and J is TRBJ2-1; 8 bases are shared with TRBD2. CDR1 and CDR2 (germline): SGHRS, YFSETQ. Trimming took 0 bases from V and 4 from J; bases not matched to a gene: 6. The CDR3 loop spans 16 amino acids.

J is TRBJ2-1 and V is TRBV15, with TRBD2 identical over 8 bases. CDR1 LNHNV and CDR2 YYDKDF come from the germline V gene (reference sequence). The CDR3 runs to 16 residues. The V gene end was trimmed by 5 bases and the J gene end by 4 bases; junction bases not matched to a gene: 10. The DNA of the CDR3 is TGTGCCACCAGCCCCCGCGCGGCGGGAGGATACAATGAGCAGTTCTTC. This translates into CATSPRAAGGYNEQFF.

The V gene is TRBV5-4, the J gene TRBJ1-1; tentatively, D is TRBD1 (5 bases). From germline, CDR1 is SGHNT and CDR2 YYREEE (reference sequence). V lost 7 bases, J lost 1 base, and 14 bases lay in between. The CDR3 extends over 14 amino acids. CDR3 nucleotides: TGTGCCAGCGCAAGGGGTATATGGAACACTGAAGCTTTCTTT. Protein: CASARGIWNTEAFF.

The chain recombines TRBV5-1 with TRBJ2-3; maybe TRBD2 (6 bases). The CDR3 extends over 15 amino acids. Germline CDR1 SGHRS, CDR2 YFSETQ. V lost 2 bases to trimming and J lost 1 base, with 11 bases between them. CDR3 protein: CASSLDGSRTDTQYF. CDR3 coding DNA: TGCGCCAGCAGCTTAGACGGGAGTCGCACAGATACGCAGTATTTT.

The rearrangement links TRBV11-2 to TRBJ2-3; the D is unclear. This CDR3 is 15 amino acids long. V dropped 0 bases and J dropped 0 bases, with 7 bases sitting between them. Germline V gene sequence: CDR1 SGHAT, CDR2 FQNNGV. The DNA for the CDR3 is TGTGCCAGCAGCTTAGACCAGGTTAGCACAGATACGCAGTATTTT. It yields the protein CASSLDQVSTDTQYF.

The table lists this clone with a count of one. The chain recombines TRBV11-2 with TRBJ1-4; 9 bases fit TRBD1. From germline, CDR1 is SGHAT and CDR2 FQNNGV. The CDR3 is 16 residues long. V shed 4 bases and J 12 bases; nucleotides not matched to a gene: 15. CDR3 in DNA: TGTGCCAGCAGCTCACACAGGGGGCGTAAGGGGACGGAACTGTTTTTT. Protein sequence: CASSSHRGRKGTELFF.

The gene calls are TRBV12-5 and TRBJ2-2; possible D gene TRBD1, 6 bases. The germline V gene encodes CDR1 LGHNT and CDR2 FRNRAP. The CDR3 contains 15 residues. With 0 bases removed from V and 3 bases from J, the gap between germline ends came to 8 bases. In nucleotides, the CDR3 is TGTGCTAGTGGTTTGGTAACAGGGTACACCGGGGAGCTGTTTTTT. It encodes CASGLVTGYTGELFF.

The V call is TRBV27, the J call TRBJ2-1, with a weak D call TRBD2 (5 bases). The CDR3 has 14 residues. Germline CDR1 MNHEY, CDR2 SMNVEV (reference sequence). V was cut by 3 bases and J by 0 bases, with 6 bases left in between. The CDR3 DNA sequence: TGTGCCAGCAGTTTGGGGAGCTCCTACAATGAGCAGTTCTTC. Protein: CASSLGSSYNEQFF.

CDR3 sequence reads: CAWSLYRQGGNSPLHF. For the CDR3, the DNA is TGTGCCTGGAGTCTCTACCGACAGGGAGGAAATTCACCCCTCCACTTT. The chain carries TRBV30 and TRBJ1-6; TRBD1 agrees at 7 bases. The CDR3 length is 16 residues. V trimming: 2 bases; J trimming: 7 bases; junction bases outside the gene matches: 11. Germline CDR1 and CDR2: GTSNPN and SVGIG (reference sequence). The variable domain in full, with the rest retrieved from reference TRBV30 and TRBJ1-6, is SQTIHQWPATLVQPVGSPLSLECTVEGTSNPNLYWYRQAAGRGLQLLFYSVGIGQISSEVPQNLSASRPQDRQFILSSKKLLLSDSGFYLCAWSLYRQGGNSPLHFGNGTRLTVT.

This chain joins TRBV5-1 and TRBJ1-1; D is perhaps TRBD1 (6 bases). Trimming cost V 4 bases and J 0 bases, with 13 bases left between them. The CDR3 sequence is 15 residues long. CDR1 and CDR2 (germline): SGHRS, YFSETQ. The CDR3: CASSHTDRMNTEAFF. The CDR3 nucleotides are TGCGCCAGCAGCCACACCGACAGGATGAACACTGAAGCTTTCTTT.

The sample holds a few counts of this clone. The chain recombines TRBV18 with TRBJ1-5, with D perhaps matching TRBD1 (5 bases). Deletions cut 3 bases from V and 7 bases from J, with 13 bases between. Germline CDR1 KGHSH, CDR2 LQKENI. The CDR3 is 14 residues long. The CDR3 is CASSPLAGEQPQHF. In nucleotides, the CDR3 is TGTGCCAGCTCACCCCTGGCGGGGGAACAGCCCCAGCATTTT.

CDR3 bases: TGTGCCAGCAGTCTCGGGGTCCTTAGCTCCTACGAGCAGTACTTC. Translating it yields CASSLGVLSSYEQYF. V is TRBV27 and J is TRBJ2-7; possibly TRBD2 for D (5 bases). The V end was cut by 5 bases, the J end by 0 bases, with 14 bases between. Germline CDR1 is MNHEY and CDR2 is SMNVEV (reference sequence). The CDR3 sequence is 15 residues long.

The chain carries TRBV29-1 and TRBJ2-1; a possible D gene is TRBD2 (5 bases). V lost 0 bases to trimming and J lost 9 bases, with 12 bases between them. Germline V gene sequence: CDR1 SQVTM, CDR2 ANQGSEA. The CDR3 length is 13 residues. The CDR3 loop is CSVEDEGMGEQFF. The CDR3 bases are TGCAGCGTTGAAGATGAGGGAATGGGTGAGCAGTTCTTC.